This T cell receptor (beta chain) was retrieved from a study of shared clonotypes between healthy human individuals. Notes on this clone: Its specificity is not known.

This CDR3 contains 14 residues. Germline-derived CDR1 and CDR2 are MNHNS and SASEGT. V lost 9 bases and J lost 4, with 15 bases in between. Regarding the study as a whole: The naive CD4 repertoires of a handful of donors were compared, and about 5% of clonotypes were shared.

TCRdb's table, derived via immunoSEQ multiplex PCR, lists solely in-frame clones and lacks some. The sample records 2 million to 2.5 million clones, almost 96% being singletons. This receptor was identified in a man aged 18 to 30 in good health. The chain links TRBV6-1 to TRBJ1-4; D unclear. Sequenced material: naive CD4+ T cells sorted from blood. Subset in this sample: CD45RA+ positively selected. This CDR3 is CASKMVGINEKLFF. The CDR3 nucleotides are TGTGCCAGTAAGATGGTAGGAATTAATGAAAAACTGTTTTTT.